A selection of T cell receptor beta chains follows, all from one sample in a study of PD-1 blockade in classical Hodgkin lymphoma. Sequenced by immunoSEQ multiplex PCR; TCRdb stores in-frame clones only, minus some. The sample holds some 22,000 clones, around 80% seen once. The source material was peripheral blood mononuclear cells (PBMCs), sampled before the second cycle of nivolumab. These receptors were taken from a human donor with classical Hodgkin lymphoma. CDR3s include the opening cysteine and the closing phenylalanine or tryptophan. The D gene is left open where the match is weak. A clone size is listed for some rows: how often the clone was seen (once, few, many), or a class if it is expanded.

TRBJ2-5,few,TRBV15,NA,CATSRGGLGGGFQETQYF,TGTGCCACCAGCCGGGGAGGTCTAGGCGGAGGGTTCCAAGAGACCCAGTACTTC
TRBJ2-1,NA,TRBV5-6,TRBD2,CASSGLAEFLGSYNEQFF,TGTGCCAGCAGCGGACTAGCGGAATTCTTGGGCTCCTACAATGAGCAGTTCTTC
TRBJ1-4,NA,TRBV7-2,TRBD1,CASSLSQGGLEKLFF,TGTGCCAGCAGCTTGTCGCAGGGGGGGTTGGAAAAACTGTTTTTT
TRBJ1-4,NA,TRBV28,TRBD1,CASSQSTGGREKLFF,TGTGCCAGCAGTCAATCGACAGGGGGCCGGGAAAAACTGTTTTTT
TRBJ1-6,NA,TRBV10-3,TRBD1,CAISAGQGNSPLHF,TGTGCCATCAGTGCGGGACAGGGGAATTCACCCCTCCACTTT
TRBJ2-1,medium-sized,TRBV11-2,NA,CASRGRGVMYEQFF,TGTGCCAGCCGAGGTAGGGGGGTTATGTATGAGCAGTTCTTC
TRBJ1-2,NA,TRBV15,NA,CATSQTGSYGYTF,TGTGCCACCAGCCAAACAGGGTCCTATGGCTACACCTTC
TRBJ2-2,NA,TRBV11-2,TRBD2,CASSLRLAGPNTGELFF,TGTGCCAGCAGCTTACGGCTAGCGGGGCCGAACACCGGGGAGCTGTTTTTT
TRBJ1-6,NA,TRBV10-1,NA,CASSLTGPGSPLHF,TGCGCCAGCAGCTTGACAGGTCCAGGGTCACCCCTCCACTTT
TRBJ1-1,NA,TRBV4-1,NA,CASSPEGRTALGNTEAFF,TGCGCCAGCAGCCCAGAGGGCAGGACCGCCTTGGGGAACACTGAAGCTTTCTTT
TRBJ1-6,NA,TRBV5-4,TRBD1,CASSLGQGGNSPLHF,TGTGCCAGCAGCTTGGGACAGGGAGGTAATTCACCCCTCCACTTT
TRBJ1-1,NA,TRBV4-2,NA,CASSQAGGRISTEAFF,TGTGCCAGCAGCCAAGCCGGCGGGCGGATAAGCACTGAAGCTTTCTTT
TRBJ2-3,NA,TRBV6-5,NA,CASGSGVTQYF,TGTGCCAGCGGCTCAGGGGTTACGCAGTATTTT
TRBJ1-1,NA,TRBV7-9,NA,CASTLSNTGFGKAFF,TGTGCCAGCACCCTCTCCAACACGGGTTTCGGTAAAGCTTTCTTT
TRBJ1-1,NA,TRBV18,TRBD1,CASSSGGTEAFF,TGTGCCAGCTCGTCAGGGGGCACTGAAGCTTTCTTT
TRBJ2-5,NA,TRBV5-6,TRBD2,CASSGGLAGTHQETQYF,TGTGCCAGCAGCGGCGGACTAGCGGGAACCCACCAAGAGACCCAGTACTTC
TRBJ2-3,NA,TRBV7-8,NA,CASSLGGLRADTQYF,TGTGCCAGCAGCTTAGGTGGACTTAGGGCAGATACGCAGTATTTT
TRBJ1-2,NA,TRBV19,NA,CASSQNNYGYTF,TGTGCCAGTAGTCAGAATAACTATGGCTACACCTTC
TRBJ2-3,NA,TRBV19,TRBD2,CASTPTSGRPTDTQYF,TGTGCCAGTACTCCGACTAGCGGGAGGCCCACAGATACGCAGTATTTT
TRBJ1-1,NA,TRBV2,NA,CASTGTLNTEAFF,TGTGCCAGCACGGGCACCCTAAACACTGAAGCTTTCTTT
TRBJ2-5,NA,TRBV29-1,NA,CSVVTSETQYF,TGCAGCGTCGTCACATCGGAGACCCAGTACTTC
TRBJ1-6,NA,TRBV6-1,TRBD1,CASSTTTQGDSPLHF,TGTGCCAGCAGTACTACAACTCAGGGGGATTCACCCCTCCACTTT
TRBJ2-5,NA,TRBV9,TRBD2,CASTRLAGGPGETQYF,TGTGCCAGCACTCGACTAGCGGGAGGGCCAGGGGAGACCCAGTACTTC
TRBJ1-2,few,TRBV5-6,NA,CASSLGHNYGYTF,TGTGCCAGCAGCCTGGGACATAACTATGGCTACACCTTC
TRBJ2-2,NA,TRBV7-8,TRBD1,CASSPRSGTGSTGELFF,TGTGCCAGCAGCCCCCGTAGTGGGACAGGGAGCACCGGGGAGCTGTTTTTT
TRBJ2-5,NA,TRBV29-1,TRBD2,CSVDAVAGGPWETQYF,TGCAGCGTTGATGCGGTAGCGGGAGGACCTTGGGAGACCCAGTACTTC
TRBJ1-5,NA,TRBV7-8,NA,CASSLGGTTNQPQHF,TGTGCCAGCAGCTTGGGGGGGACCACTAATCAGCCCCAGCATTTT
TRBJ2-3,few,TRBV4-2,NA,CASSQDYGDADTQYF,TGTGCCAGCAGCCAAGATTACGGGGACGCAGATACGCAGTATTTT
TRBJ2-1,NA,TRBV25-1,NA,CASSVQDGYNEQFF,TGTGCCAGCAGTGTCCAGGACGGCTACAATGAGCAGTTCTTC
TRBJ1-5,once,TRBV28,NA,CASIMTGPGPQHF,TGTGCCAGCATCATGACCGGACCGGGACCCCAGCATTTT
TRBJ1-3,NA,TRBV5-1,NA,CASSSVEPTGNTIYF,TGCGCCAGCAGCTCGGTGGAACCGACTGGAAACACCATATATTTT
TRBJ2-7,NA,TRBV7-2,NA,CASSSRQATYEQYF,TGTGCCAGCAGCTCGAGACAGGCCACCTACGAGCAGTACTTC
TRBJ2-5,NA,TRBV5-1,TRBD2,CATGTSGGAGETQYF,TGCGCCACCGGGACTAGCGGGGGGGCCGGCGAGACCCAGTACTTC
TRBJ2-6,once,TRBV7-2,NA,CASSSPGLRTGANVLTF,TGTGCCAGCAGCTCTCCGGGACTGCGGACTGGGGCCAACGTCCTGACTTTC
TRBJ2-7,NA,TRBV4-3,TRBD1,CASSQDRDRGYEQYF,TGCGCCAGCAGCCAAGACCGGGACAGGGGTTACGAGCAGTACTTC
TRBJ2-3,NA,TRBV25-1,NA,CASSEGRRATDTQYF,TGTGCCAGCAGTGAAGGGAGGCGAGCCACAGATACGCAGTATTTT
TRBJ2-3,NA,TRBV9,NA,CASSVMGGADTQYF,TGTGCCAGCAGCGTAATGGGTGGGGCAGATACGCAGTATTTT
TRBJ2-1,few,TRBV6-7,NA,CASRTGTSSSYNEQFF,TGTGCCAGCAGGACCGGGACTTCTAGCTCCTACAATGAGCAGTTCTTC
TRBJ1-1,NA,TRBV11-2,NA,CASSLWTASGTEAFF,TGTGCCAGCAGCCTGTGGACCGCGAGTGGCACTGAAGCTTTCTTT
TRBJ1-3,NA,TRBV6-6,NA,CASSYSGSSGNTIYF,TGTGCCAGCAGTTACTCGGGCAGCTCTGGAAACACCATATATTTT
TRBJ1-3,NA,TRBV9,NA,CASSAGWNSGNTIYF,TGTGCCAGCAGCGCAGGATGGAACTCTGGAAACACCATATATTTT